This T cell receptor (beta chain) was identified during a study of beta chain features in type 1 diabetes. Study findings and constraints: Moderately but significantly shorter TCRB CDR3s were found in Type 1 diabetes patients in all four CD4+ subsets.

The authors reverse transcribed all of the isolated RNA, so sequencing captured expressed TCRB transcripts. The data were produced by immunoSEQ multiplex PCR, yet TCRdb's version contains in-frame clones alone and is incomplete. The sample holds hundreds of thousands of clones; 13% are singletons and the top ten take about 0.02%. Per germline, CDR1 SGHRS and CDR2 YFSETQ. The V and J ends lost 0 bases and 3 bases respectively, with 9 bases between them. This CDR3 region has 15 residues. This clone has only one observation. Its antigen is not known. The chain has TRBV5-1 and TRBJ1-4; D not certain. The sample taken for sequencing was naive CD4+ T cells from blood. The receptor's source is a man between 18 and 29 years old with type 1 diabetes. The CDR3 sequence is CASSLEGRPNEKLFF. In nucleotides, the CDR3 is TGCGCCAGCAGCTTGGAAGGACGGCCTAATGAAAAACTGTTTTTT.